This T cell receptor (beta chain) was recovered during a study of regulatory T cells in long-lasting Graves disease. Germline CDR1 MNHNS, CDR2 SASEGT. V trimming: 2 bases; J trimming: 5 bases; junction bases outside the gene matches: 8. This CDR3 is built from 16 residues. Noted time point: newly diagnosed GD, antithyroid drugs for less than 3 months. Preparation of the TCR library used RNA extracted from PBMCs. American Thyroid Association guidelines were used to diagnose Graves' disease. Relying on iRepertoire HTBI primers and Arm-PCR of CDR3 regions, the team built TCR beta libraries. TCRdb independently ran MiXCR on the multiplex PCR reads; one entry per CDR3 protein. The sample has 530,000 or so distinct CDR3 sequences, approximately 13% seen once; the top ten hold approximately 9.3%. This clonotype was seen repeatedly, ten times or more. The sample was also reused in another study, on T cells in Graves' hyperthyroidism and ophthalmopathy. As that report states: HTBI primers were employed in a first-round RT-PCR of the TCR CDR3.

The rearrangement joins TRBV6-1 to TRBJ2-1; 8 nucleotides line up with TRBD2. The input for sequencing was peripheral blood mononuclear cells (PBMCs), taken at new diagnosis, from a patient treated with antithyroid drugs. The sequence was obtained from a man aged 25 to 40 with Graves disease. The chain's CDR3 is CASSEIISGRNNEQFF. The CDR3 nucleotides are TGTGCCAGCAGTGAAATTATCAGCGGGAGAAACAATGAGCAGTTCTTC.